Each of the 13 T cell receptor beta chains below was sequenced from the same sample in a study of somatic mutations in cytotoxic T cells in rheumatoid arthritis. TCRdb's copy holds only in-frame clones and misses some; the assay was immunoSEQ multiplex PCR. The table shows about 20,000 clones, with just over 85% occurring only once. Material for sequencing was CD8+ T cells sorted from blood. These TCRs come from a woman in her forties or fifties in good health.

The chain carries TRBV5-1 and TRBJ2-2, with D possibly TRBD2 on 6 matching bases. Germline values: CDR1 SGHRS, CDR2 YFSETQ. V dropped 2 bases and J dropped 0 bases, with 17 bases sitting between them. The CDR3 has 18 amino acids. The CDR3 coding sequence is TGCGCCAGCAGCTTAAACGGGGCGGAGGGTCCGAACACCGGGGAGCTGTTTTTT. It encodes CASSLNGAEGPNTGELFF.

This chain uses TRBV19 with TRBJ1-1; D is unresolved. The CDR3 runs to 13 residues. V lost 1 base to trimming and J lost 2 bases, with 5 bases between them. CDR1 is LNHDA, CDR2 SQIVND, per germline (reference sequence). DNA of the CDR3: TGTGCCAGTAGTATAGCCTACAACACTGAAGCTTTCTTT. This gives the protein CASSIAYNTEAFF. The whole variable domain, filled in from reference TRBV19 and TRBJ1-1, reads DGGITQSPKYLFRKEGQNVTLSCEQNLNHDAMYWYRQDPGQGLRLIYYSQIVNDFQKGDIAEGYSVSREKKESFPLTVTSAQKNPTAFYLCASSIAYNTEAFFGQGTRLTVV.

The chain uses TRBV27 and TRBJ1-1; 7 bases align to TRBD1. Germline lookup yields CDR1 MNHEY and CDR2 SMNVEV (reference sequence). The CDR3 consists of 14 residues. With V trimmed by 0 bases and J by 3 bases, 1 base remained unmatched. This CDR3 is CASSLSGGDTEAFF. The CDR3 coding sequence is TGTGCCAGCAGTTTATCAGGGGGCGACACTGAAGCTTTCTTT.

The V and J genes are TRBV4-3 and TRBJ2-1; D is ambiguous. CDR1 and CDR2 from the germline V gene are LGHNA and YSLEER. The ends were cut back, 0 bases at V and 0 bases at J, with 12 bases in the middle. The CDR3 consists of 17 residues. CDR3 protein: CASSQDYLTLSYNEQFF. The DNA for the CDR3 is TGCGCCAGCAGCCAAGATTATCTGACTCTCTCCTACAATGAGCAGTTCTTC.

The chain links TRBV28 to TRBJ2-7, with a possible D match to TRBD2 (7 bases). Trimming took off 6 bases at V and 7 bases at J, with 16 bases between the two ends. Per germline, CDR1 MDHEN and CDR2 SYDVKM. There are 13 residues in the CDR3. CDR3 sequence reads: CASSLPGGSEQYF. The CDR3 nucleotides are TGTGCCAGCAGCCTCCCGGGGGGCTCAGAGCAGTACTTC.

The J gene is TRBJ2-7, the V gene TRBV27, with 9 bases aligning to TRBD1. V was pared by 0 bases and J by 3 bases, with 3 bases of the junction left unmatched. Germline lookup yields CDR1 MNHEY and CDR2 SMNVEV (reference sequence). The CDR3 covers 15 residues. The CDR3 loop is CASSLSDRGGYEQYF. The DNA of the CDR3 is TGTGCCAGCAGTTTATCGGACAGGGGAGGCTACGAGCAGTACTTC.

V gene TRBV25-1 combines with J gene TRBJ2-1; maybe TRBD1 (6 bases). CDR1 and CDR2 (germline): MGHDK, SYGVNS. V shed 2 bases and J shed 1 base, with 15 bases lying between them. The CDR3 runs to 17 residues. CDR3 sequence (DNA): TGTGCCAGCAGTGAACTTATGGGGGCACAATCCTACAATGAGCAGTTCTTC. Its translation is CASSELMGAQSYNEQFF.

The sample holds one count of this clone. V and J are TRBV27 and TRBJ2-2, with 7 bases matching TRBD1. V shed 10 bases, J shed 3 bases, and the junction held 5 bases outside the gene matches. This CDR3 has 13 amino acids. Per the germline V gene, CDR1 is MNHEY and CDR2 is SMNVEV (reference sequence). For the CDR3, the DNA is TGTGCCACCACGACAGGGTACACCGGGGAGCTGTTTTTT. Amino acid sequence: CATTTGYTGELFF.

This sequence joins TRBV7-9 and TRBJ2-3; D is ambiguous. Trimming stripped 1 base from V and 7 bases from J, with 3 bases between. The germline V gene encodes CDR1 SEHNR and CDR2 FQNEAQ (reference sequence). The length of the CDR3 is 11 residues. CDR3 loop: CASSLDHTQYF. The CDR3 nucleotides are TGTGCCAGCAGCTTAGACCATACGCAGTATTTT.

The rearrangement links TRBV4-3 to TRBJ2-6, with D maybe TRBD2 (5 bases). Trimming cost V 1 base and J 0 bases, with 7 bases left between them. This CDR3 is built from 16 residues. CDR1 and CDR2 from the germline V gene are LGHNA and YSLEER. CDR3 DNA: TGCGCCAGCAGCCAAGTTGGAGGCTCTGGGGCCAACGTCCTGACTTTC. This gives the protein CASSQVGGSGANVLTF.

This chain joins TRBV27 and TRBJ1-2; 9 nucleotides line up with TRBD1. V lost 6 bases, J lost 8 bases, and 10 bases stayed unmatched. Germline V CDR1 and CDR2: MNHEY, SMNVEV (reference sequence). This CDR3 spans 14 amino acids. DNA for the CDR3: TGTGCCAGCAGCCCGGGACAGGGATTTGGAGGCTACACCTTC. Translating gives CASSPGQGFGGYTF.

The J gene is TRBJ2-7, the V gene TRBV28; a possible D gene is TRBD2 (5 bases). Germline V gene data show CDR1 as MDHEN and CDR2 as SYDVKM. The CDR3 has 13 amino acids. The V end lost 8 bases, the J end lost 2 bases, and 13 bases lay between the germline ends. The chain's CDR3 is CASGPGLPYEQYF. As DNA, the CDR3 is TGTGCCAGCGGCCCCGGACTCCCCTACGAGCAGTACTTC.

V is TRBV9 and J is TRBJ2-3; 13 nucleotides align to TRBD2. Germline V gene lookup returns CDR1 SGDLS and CDR2 YYNGEE. CDR3 size: 17 residues. V shed 2 bases, J shed 0 bases, and the junction held 3 bases outside the gene matches. This CDR3 is CASSVGLAGESTDTQYF. In DNA, the CDR3 is TGTGCCAGCAGCGTCGGACTAGCGGGGGAGAGCACAGATACGCAGTATTTT.